Listed below are T cell receptor beta chains from one sample, sequenced in a study of blood T cell repertoires in COVID-19. The data were produced by immunoSEQ multiplex PCR, yet TCRdb's version contains in-frame clones alone and is incomplete. The sample records about 280,000 clones, approximately 83% being singletons. The sequencing sample was made of peripheral blood. Receptors were obtained from a woman in her forties or fifties who had recovered from COVID-19. The conserved cysteine and the conserved F or W are not part of the CDR3 here.

ACRRGTEQY,TRBV30,TRBJ2-7
ASSQGTGGNYGYT,TRBV4-3,TRBJ1-2
AWSPAKLAGGPNEQF,TRBV30,TRBJ2-1
AISDISSGPNTGELF,TRBV10-3,TRBJ2-2
AVGATGTGGTEAF,TRBV10-3,TRBJ1-1
ASSASGVLQETQY,TRBV7-9,TRBJ2-5
ASSLATYQETQY,TRBV5-1,TRBJ2-5
ASSPTVPRSPLH,TRBV7-9,TRBJ1-6
ASSLYVGDEQF,TRBV7-9,TRBJ2-1
ASSPTGQGGHYGYT,TRBV5-1,TRBJ1-2
AISESLTGANYGYT,TRBV10-3,TRBJ1-2
ASSPRPAGTEAF,TRBV3-1/TRBV3-2,TRBJ1-1
ATSEPVSTTDTQY,TRBV24-1,TRBJ2-3
AWSVRGGAGNEQF,TRBV30,TRBJ2-1
SASFPGLEKLF,TRBV20-1,TRBJ1-4
ASSLWDRGTYEQY,TRBV5-4,TRBJ2-7
ASSVLAGGSTDTQY,TRBV6-4,TRBJ2-3
AGGGQETQY,TRBV30,TRBJ2-5
AISSGTAGYNEQF,TRBV10-3,TRBJ2-1
ASSLSREPGELF,TRBV7-6,TRBJ2-2
SVEDPGQGWDTNTGELF,TRBV29-1,TRBJ2-2
ASLMAGTQPSGNTIY,TRBV28,TRBJ1-3
ASSLAGQKGDTQY,TRBV5-1,TRBJ2-3
ASSGPMNTGELF,TRBV11-3,TRBJ2-2
ASSPRDRGNEQY,TRBV18,TRBJ2-7
ASSQVRIGVTEAF,TRBV3-1/TRBV3-2,TRBJ1-1
ASSILAGVSPQY,TRBV6-2/TRBV6-3,TRBJ2-7
ASSEYGQGLETQY,TRBV6-1,TRBJ2-5
ASSLETLSGRVTEAF,TRBV5-8,TRBJ1-1
ATTLPWDRESAEAF,TRBV24-1,TRBJ1-1
ASSRQETQY,TRBV6-6,TRBJ2-5
AWSKEAGELF,TRBV30,TRBJ2-2
ASGPGAGSYEQY,TRBV12-5,TRBJ2-7
ASSLQAGGYT,TRBV12-3/TRBV12-4,TRBJ1-2
ASSRDFPYEQY,TRBV6-5,TRBJ2-7
AWNRKNGVHEQY,TRBV30,TRBJ2-7
ASSIQSVATNEKLF,TRBV27,TRBJ1-4
ASSQEIGQDYGYT,TRBV4-1,TRBJ1-2
ASSRPRTANTEHTRGNTIY,TRBV27,TRBJ1-3
ASSGPNSGGARNEQF,TRBV9,TRBJ2-1
ASTLQGLGTEAF,TRBV2,TRBJ1-1